The rows below give T cell receptor beta chains drawn from one sample of a study of shared clonotypes between healthy human individuals. Libraries were prepared by immunoSEQ multiplex PCR; TCRdb keeps only in-frame clonotypes and omits some of them. The sample consists of about 2.5 million clones, about nine tenths of them appearing once. Sequenced sample: naive CD4+ T cells from PBMCs. These receptors came from a young man in good health. Some clones in this sample may be carry-over from other donors' samples. The CDR3 runs from the conserved cysteine through the conserved F or W. Fields, in order: D gene, V gene, clone size, J gene, CDR3 protein, CDR3 DNA. The D gene is left open where the match is weak. Part of the rows lack a size; the others show once, few, many or a class for expanded clones.

>TRBD2|TRBV10-3|.|TRBJ2-7
CATSSTRASGRSYEQYF
TGTGCCACCAGCAGTACCCGCGCCAGCGGGAGGTCCTACGAGCAGTACTTC
>.|TRBV9|few|TRBJ1-1
CASQSGMNTEAFF
TGTGCCAGCCAGTCAGGGATGAACACTGAAGCTTTCTTT
>TRBD1|TRBV7-9|.|TRBJ2-3
CASSLLLWEDRATDTQYF
TGTGCCAGCAGCTTATTGTTATGGGAGGACAGGGCCACAGATACGCAGTATTTT
>TRBD1|TRBV7-9|.|TRBJ1-3
CASSKRDRLANTIYF
TGTGCCAGCAGCAAACGGGACAGGCTGGCAAACACCATATATTTT
>TRBD1|TRBV7-3|.|TRBJ2-2
CASSLTGGADTGELFF
TGTGCCAGCAGCCTGACAGGGGGCGCCGACACCGGGGAGCTGTTTTTT
>.|TRBV4-3|.|TRBJ2-3
CASAPEGTDTQYF
TGCGCCAGCGCACCCGAAGGCACAGATACGCAGTATTTT
>TRBD1|TRBV10-3|.|TRBJ2-1
CAIQAPTGYNEQFF
TGTGCCATCCAGGCCCCGACAGGGTACAATGAGCAGTTCTTC
>TRBD2|TRBV30|.|TRBJ2-1
CAWSTSGRRFSFNEQFF
TGTGCCTGGAGTACTAGCGGGAGGAGGTTTTCATTTAATGAGCAGTTCTTC
>TRBD1|TRBV28|.|TRBJ2-7
CASTPEGTGVYEQYF
TGTGCCAGCACCCCTGAGGGGACAGGGGTCTACGAGCAGTACTTC
>TRBD2|TRBV14|.|TRBJ2-7
CASSLLQSGGGEQYF
TGTGCCAGCAGCCTCCTCCAGTCGGGAGGAGGCGAGCAGTACTTC
>.|TRBV11-1|.|TRBJ2-3
CASSWAGSSGFDTQYF
TGTGCCAGCAGCTGGGCCGGGTCTTCTGGTTTTGATACGCAGTATTTT
>.|TRBV27|.|TRBJ1-4
CASSGRQADNEKLFF
TGTGCCAGCAGTGGACGACAGGCCGATAATGAAAAACTGTTTTTT
>TRBD2|TRBV27|.|TRBJ2-7
CASSSHLLAGSIYEQYF
TGTGCCAGCAGTTCCCACTTATTAGCGGGAAGTATCTACGAGCAGTACTTC
>.|TRBV28|.|TRBJ1-1
CASSLLVAGERAFF
TGTGCCAGCAGCCTACTGGTGGCAGGGGAAAGAGCTTTCTTT
>.|TRBV27|.|TRBJ2-7
CASSPTNPLSYEQYF
TGTGCCAGCAGCCCAACTAATCCTTTGTCCTACGAGCAGTACTTC
>.|TRBV18|.|TRBJ1-3
CASSPPRGLYGNTIYF
TGTGCCAGCTCACCACCGCGGGGCCTGTACGGAAACACCATATATTTT
>.|TRBV4-1|.|TRBJ1-3
CASSQHRDTGNTIYF
TGCGCCAGCAGCCAACACCGGGACACTGGAAACACCATATATTTT
>.|TRBV30|.|TRBJ1-6
CAWSVGGGDSPLHF
TGTGCCTGGAGTGTAGGTGGGGGGGATTCACCCCTCCACTTT
>TRBD2|TRBV28|.|TRBJ2-3
CASSLPLTSGSRDDTQYF
TGTGCCAGCAGTTTACCCCTGACTAGCGGTTCCCGAGACGATACGCAGTATTTT
>TRBD1|TRBV28|once|TRBJ1-5
CASSSGQGRGNQPQHF
TGTGCCAGCAGTTCCGGACAGGGAAGGGGCAATCAGCCCCAGCATTTT
>TRBD2|TRBV28|.|TRBJ2-1
CASIIAGGPDEQFF
TGTGCCAGCATCATTGCGGGAGGGCCCGATGAGCAGTTCTTC
>.|TRBV28|.|TRBJ1-1
CASRVSGTLGVMNTEAFF
TGTGCCAGCAGAGTTTCGGGGACCTTGGGGGTAATGAACACTGAAGCTTTCTTT
>TRBD1|TRBV27|once|TRBJ2-7
CASSSRDRGYEQYF
TGTGCCAGCAGCTCCCGGGACAGGGGCTACGAGCAGTACTTC
>.|TRBV13|.|TRBJ1-5
CASSLGGSNQPQHF
TGTGCCAGCAGCTTAGGCGGTAGCAATCAGCCCCAGCATTTT
>.|TRBV2|.|TRBJ2-2
CASSGRLQGGTGELFF
TGTGCCAGCAGCGGGCGGCTGCAGGGTGGCACCGGGGAGCTGTTTTTT
>TRBD2|TRBV4-3|.|TRBJ2-7
CASSQVSGSAPYEQYF
TGCGCCAGCAGCCAAGTCAGCGGGAGTGCTCCCTACGAGCAGTACTTC
>TRBD2|TRBV11-3|.|TRBJ2-3
CASSLRLAGVTDTQYF
TGTGCCAGCAGCTTAAGACTAGCGGGTGTTACAGATACGCAGTATTTT
>TRBD2|TRBV27|.|TRBJ2-7
CASQTSGRPLKDEQYF
TGTGCCAGTCAGACTAGCGGGAGGCCCCTTAAGGACGAGCAGTACTTC
>TRBD1|TRBV6-4|few|TRBJ1-1
CASRPTEGAQAFF
TGTGCCAGCAGGCCGACGGAGGGGGCTCAAGCTTTCTTT
>.|TRBV7-2|.|TRBJ2-3
CASSPQMGTTDTQYF
TGTGCCAGCAGCCCGCAAATGGGGACCACAGATACGCAGTATTTT
>TRBD1|TRBV5-1|.|TRBJ2-6
CASSQGAPGANVLTF
TGCGCCAGCAGCCAGGGGGCGCCAGGGGCCAACGTCCTGACTTTC
>TRBD1|TRBV5-4|.|TRBJ1-2
CASSSETGPFYGYTF
TGTGCCAGCAGCTCCGAGACAGGGCCCTTCTATGGCTACACCTTC
>.|TRBV6-1|once|TRBJ2-4
CASTGTPLAKNIQYF
TGTGCCAGCACCGGGACACCCCTAGCCAAAAACATTCAGTACTTC
>TRBD1|TRBV2|.|TRBJ2-7
CASSRQGPRYEQYF
TGTGCCAGCAGCCGACAGGGGCCTCGATACGAGCAGTACTTC
>.|TRBV27|.|TRBJ1-1
CASGRGPRVNTEAFF
TGTGCCAGCGGACGGGGGCCGCGAGTGAACACTGAAGCTTTCTTT
>TRBD2|TRBV9|.|TRBJ2-1
CASSAGYRTDNSGSDYNEQFF
TGTGCCAGCAGCGCCGGTTATAGGACAGACAATAGCGGGAGTGACTACAATGAGCAGTTCTTC
>TRBD1|TRBV15|.|TRBJ1-1
CATSRGQGGYAFF
TGTGCCACCAGCAGAGGACAGGGGGGGTATGCTTTCTTT
>.|TRBV9|.|TRBJ2-2
CASSRLVINTGELFF
TGTGCCAGCAGCCGACTAGTCATAAACACCGGGGAGCTGTTTTTT
>TRBD2|TRBV9|.|TRBJ2-1
CASSVGDAYSGTTWTYEQFF
TGTGCCAGCAGCGTAGGGGACGCTTACTCCGGGACTACCTGGACCTATGAGCAGTTCTTC
>TRBD1|TRBV18|.|TRBJ2-2
CASSARGQAAGELFF
TGTGCCAGCTCAGCAAGGGGACAGGCAGCCGGGGAGCTGTTTTTT
>.|TRBV7-2|.|TRBJ2-7
CASSPASRGYEQYF
TGTGCCAGCAGCCCCGCTAGCAGGGGCTACGAGCAGTACTTC
>TRBD1|TRBV5-1|once|TRBJ1-3
CASSPQPGQGSGNTIYF
TGCGCCAGCAGCCCTCAACCGGGACAGGGGTCTGGAAACACCATATATTTT
>.|TRBV4-1|.|TRBJ1-4
CASSPWVQGRDEKLFF
TGCGCCAGCAGCCCATGGGTCCAGGGTAGAGATGAAAAACTGTTTTTT
>.|TRBV28|.|TRBJ2-3
CASKGLLRGAQYF
TGTGCCAGCAAGGGACTCCTTCGGGGAGCGCAGTATTTT
>TRBD2|TRBV28|.|TRBJ2-5
CASSLYPSGSTETQYF
TGTGCCAGCAGTTTATACCCTAGCGGGAGTACGGAGACCCAGTACTTC
>TRBD2|TRBV15|.|TRBJ2-2
CATSRASTAGSTGELFF
TGTGCCACCAGCAGAGCCTCGACAGCGGGATCGACCGGAGAGCTGTTTTTT
>.|TRBV18|.|TRBJ1-1
CASSPFRDHNTGDTEAFF
TGTGCCAGCTCACCTTTCCGGGACCATAACACGGGGGACACTGAAGCTTTCTTT